This TCR beta chain was sequenced in a study of PD-L1 blockade in urothelial cancer. Study context: In the patient group, most of the roughly 30 were males with bladder-origin urothelial cancer.

The data were produced by immunoSEQ multiplex PCR, yet TCRdb's version contains in-frame clones alone and is incomplete. The sample shows approximately 88,000 clones, 84% of them seen only once. Regarding time point: pretreatment peripheral blood. Germline lookup yields CDR1 MNHNS and CDR2 SASEGT. The CDR3 sequence is 14 residues long. The V segment lost 1 base and the J segment 3 bases; nucleotides outside the gene matches: 0. The chain is built from TRBV6-1 and TRBJ2-7; 10 positions match TRBD1. This TCR was recovered from a man aged 60 to 69 with urothelial cancer. The sample was PBMCs, taken around atezolizumab (anti-PD-L1) treatment. CDR3 coding DNA: TGTGCCAGCAGTGAAGGGACAGGGGGCTACGAGCAGTACTTC. Amino acids: CASSEGTGGYEQYF.